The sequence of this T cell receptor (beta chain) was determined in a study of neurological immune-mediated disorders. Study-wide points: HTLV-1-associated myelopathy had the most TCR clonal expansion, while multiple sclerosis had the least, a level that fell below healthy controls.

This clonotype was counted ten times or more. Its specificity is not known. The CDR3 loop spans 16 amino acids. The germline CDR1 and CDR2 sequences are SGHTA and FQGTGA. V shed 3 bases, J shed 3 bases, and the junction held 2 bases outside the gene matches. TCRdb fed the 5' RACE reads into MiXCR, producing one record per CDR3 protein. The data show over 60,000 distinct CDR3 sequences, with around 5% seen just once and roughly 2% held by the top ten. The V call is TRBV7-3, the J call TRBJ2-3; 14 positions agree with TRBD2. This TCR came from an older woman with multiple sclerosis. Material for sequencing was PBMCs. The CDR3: CASSLGTSGSTDTQYF. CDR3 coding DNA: TGTGCCAGCAGCTTGGGGACTAGCGGGAGTACAGATACGCAGTATTTT.